This T cell receptor beta chain was recorded in a study of blood T cell repertoires in COVID-19. Study-wide context: Material from acute and convalescent COVID-19 was sourced from the United States, Italy and Spain.

V shed 4 bases, J shed 0 bases, and the junction held 9 bases outside the gene matches. This CDR3 comprises 16 residues. Looked up from germline, CDR1 is MDHEN and CDR2 is SYDVKM. Categorization into cohorts depended on clinical history that participants reported. The assay was immunoSEQ multiplex PCR, and TCRdb's table has in-frame clones only and misses some. The table has roughly 250,000 clones, approximately 91% seen once. The chain is built from TRBV28 and TRBJ2-7; 7 nucleotides agree with TRBD1. Input material: PBMCs or T cells enriched from blood (not recorded which). The sequence derives from a human donor in a cohort exposed to, infected with or recovered from COVID-19 (not recorded which). The donor label of this sample is uncertain. The CDR3 loop reads CASSSLAWDSSYEQYF. CDR3 coding DNA: TGTGCCAGCAGTTCTCTAGCCTGGGACAGCTCCTACGAGCAGTACTTC.